Detailed here is one T cell receptor (beta chain). The data originate from a study of blood T cell repertoires in COVID-19. Germline CDR1 SGHAT, CDR2 FQDESV (reference sequence). CDR3 length equals 16 residues. V was clipped by 6 bases and J by 0 bases; unmatched bases: 9. TCRdb's table, derived via immunoSEQ multiplex PCR, lists solely in-frame clones and lacks some. Of approximately 65,000 clones listed, approximately 80% were seen once; the top ten hold roughly 20%. The rearrangement links TRBV11-1 to TRBJ1-1, with 8 bases aligning to TRBD1. The specimen was peripheral blood. This receptor was obtained from a woman older than 75 with active or convalescent COVID-19. CDR3 sequence reads: CASSNRGDIMNTEAFF. The CDR3 DNA sequence: TGTGCCAGCAGTAACAGGGGGGATATTATGAACACTGAAGCTTTCTTT.